This T cell receptor (beta chain) was identified in a study of blood T cell repertoires in COVID-19. About the research overall: PBMCs, B-cell-depleted T cells, or T cells provided the cDNA or gDNA that made up the material.

The ends were cut back, 3 bases at V and 5 bases at J, with 13 bases in the middle. The CDR3 extends over 15 amino acids. Germline V gives CDR1 KGHSH, CDR2 LQKENI. Original processing methods: Estimation of nucleated cell counts was performed using reference gene primer amplification. Profiled with immunoSEQ multiplex PCR; TCRdb holds only in-frame clones, not every one. The V and J calls and clone size were taken over from that table, and D and trimming were inferred from the DNA. Seen here are roughly 250,000 clones, 90% to 95% observed once, and the top ten hold approximately 2%. Sequencing input: PBMCs or T cells enriched from blood (not recorded which). This receptor was obtained from a woman younger than 35 who had recovered from COVID-19. The chain is built from TRBV18 and TRBJ1-4, with D unclear. CDR3 DNA: TGTGCCAGCTCACCCCCGCAACCTAGGAATGAAAAACTGTTTTTT. Its protein product is CASSPPQPRNEKLFF.